What follows describes a single TCR beta chain. Here immunoSEQ multiplex PCR was the method, and the copy in TCRdb shows in-frame clones only, minus some. The table has 90,000 to 140,000 clones, about four fifths seen once; the top ten hold roughly 13%. The data stem from a study of control samples from healthy donors and cancer patients. The CDR3 covers 14 residues. Per the germline V gene, CDR1 is LNHDA and CDR2 is SQIVND (reference sequence). Trimming took 6 bases from V and 3 from J; bases not matched to a gene: 7. The sequence was obtained from a woman in her forties or fifties in good health. The V gene is TRBV19, the J gene TRBJ2-7; 8 nucleotides line up with TRBD1. Sequencing input: blood. The CDR3 DNA reads as TGTGCCAGTAGCACCGGGACAGGCCGCTACGAGCAGTACTTC. It translates to CASSTGTGRYEQYF. The full variable domain, with the rest looked up from reference TRBV19 and TRBJ2-7, is DGGITQSPKYLFRKEGQNVTLSCEQNLNHDAMYWYRQDPGQGLRLIYYSQIVNDFQKGDIAEGYSVSREKKESFPLTVTSAQKNPTAFYLCASSTGTGRYEQYFGPGTRLTVT.